This T cell receptor beta chain is drawn from a study of blood T cell repertoires in COVID-19. CDR1 and CDR2 from the germline V gene are GTSNPN and SVGIG (reference sequence). There are 14 residues in the CDR3. V was pared by 0 bases and J by 9 bases, with 12 bases between. This table comes from immunoSEQ multiplex PCR, and its TCRdb copy is limited to in-frame clones, with some not included. The sample contains about 250,000 clones, roughly four fifths of which appear only once. The receptor was isolated from a man aged 35-49 years who had been exposed to COVID-19. This sequence joins TRBV30 and TRBJ1-6; D is possibly TRBD1 (6 bases). Sequencing was done on a sample of PBMCs or T cells enriched from blood (not recorded which). CDR3 protein: CAWSVETGASPLHF. As DNA, the CDR3 is TGTGCCTGGAGTGTAGAGACAGGCGCTTCACCCCTCCACTTT.